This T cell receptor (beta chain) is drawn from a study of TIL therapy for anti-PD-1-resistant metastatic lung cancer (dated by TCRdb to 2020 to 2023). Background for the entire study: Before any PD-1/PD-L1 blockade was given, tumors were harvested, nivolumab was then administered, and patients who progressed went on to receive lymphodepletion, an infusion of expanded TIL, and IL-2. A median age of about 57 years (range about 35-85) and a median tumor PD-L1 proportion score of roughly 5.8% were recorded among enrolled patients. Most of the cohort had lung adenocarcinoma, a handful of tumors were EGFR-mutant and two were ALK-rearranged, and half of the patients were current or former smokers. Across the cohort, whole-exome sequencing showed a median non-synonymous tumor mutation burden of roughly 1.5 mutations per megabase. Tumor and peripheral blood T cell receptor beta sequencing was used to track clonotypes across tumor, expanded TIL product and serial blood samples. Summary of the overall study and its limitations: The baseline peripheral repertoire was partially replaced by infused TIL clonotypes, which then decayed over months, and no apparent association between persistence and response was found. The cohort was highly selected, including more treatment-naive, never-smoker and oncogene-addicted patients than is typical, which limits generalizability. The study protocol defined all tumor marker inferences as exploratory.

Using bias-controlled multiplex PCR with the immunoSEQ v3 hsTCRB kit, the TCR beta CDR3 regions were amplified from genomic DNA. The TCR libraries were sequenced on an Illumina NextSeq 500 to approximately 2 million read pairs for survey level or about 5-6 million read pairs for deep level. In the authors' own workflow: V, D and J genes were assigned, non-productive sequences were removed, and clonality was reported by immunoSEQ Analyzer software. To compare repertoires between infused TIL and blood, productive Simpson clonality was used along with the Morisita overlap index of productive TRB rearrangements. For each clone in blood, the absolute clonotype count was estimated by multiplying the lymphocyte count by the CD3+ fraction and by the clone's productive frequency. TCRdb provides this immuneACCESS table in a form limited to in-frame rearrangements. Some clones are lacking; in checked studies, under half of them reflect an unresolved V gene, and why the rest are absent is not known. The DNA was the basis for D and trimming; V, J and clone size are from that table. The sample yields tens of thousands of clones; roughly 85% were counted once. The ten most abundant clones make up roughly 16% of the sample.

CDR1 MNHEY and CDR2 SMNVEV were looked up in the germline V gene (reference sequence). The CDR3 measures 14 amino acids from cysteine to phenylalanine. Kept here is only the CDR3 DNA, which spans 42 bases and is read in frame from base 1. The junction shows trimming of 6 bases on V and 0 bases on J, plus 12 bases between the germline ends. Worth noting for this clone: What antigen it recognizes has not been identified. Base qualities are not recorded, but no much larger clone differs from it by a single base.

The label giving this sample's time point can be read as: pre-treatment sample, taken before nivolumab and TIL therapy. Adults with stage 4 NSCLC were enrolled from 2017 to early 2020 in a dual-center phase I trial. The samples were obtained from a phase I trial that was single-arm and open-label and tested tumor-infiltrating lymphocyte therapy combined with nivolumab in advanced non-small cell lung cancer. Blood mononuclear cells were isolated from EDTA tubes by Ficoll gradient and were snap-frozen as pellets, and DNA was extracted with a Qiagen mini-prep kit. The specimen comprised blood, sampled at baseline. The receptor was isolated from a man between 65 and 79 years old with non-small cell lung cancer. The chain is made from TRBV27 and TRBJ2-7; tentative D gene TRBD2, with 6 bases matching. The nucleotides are TGTGCCAGCAGGATACTAGCCAGCTCCTACGAGCAGTACTTC. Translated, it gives CASRILASSYEQYF.